This T cell receptor (beta chain) was sequenced in a study of T cells in Graves' hyperthyroidism and ophthalmopathy (dated by TCRdb to the late 2010s). With regard to the full study: Peripheral blood samples were taken at initial diagnosis, before any treatment was given. TCR V-J signatures able to tell the groups apart were searched for in a discovery cohort of approximately 95 patients, of whom roughly 42 had Graves' ophthalmopathy and more than 55 had stable Graves' hyperthyroidism. Once sampling was done, hyperthyroidism patients were given methimazole at a starting dose of 30 mg daily, whereas ophthalmopathy patients were given high-dose intravenous methylprednisolone. In addition, the study compared T-cell repertoires in thyroid tissue and in blood from several Graves' hyperthyroidism patients. Whether ophthalmopathy could be predicted prospectively was tested in an independent validation cohort made up of some 20 hyperthyroidism patients plus 17 patients who later progressed to ophthalmopathy. According to the paper, TCR Vbeta CDR3 sequencing was carried out on about 140 peripheral blood samples, which came from some 41 ophthalmopathy, under 80 hyperthyroidism and 17 progressor patients. The approximately 90 discovery patients were divided at random into training and test sets in a 7:3 ratio. Findings and caveats that apply to the study as a whole: Most expanded thyroid clonotypes (frequency above 0.001) were also detected in blood, a finding suggesting that blood repertoires may reflect thyroid immune responses. In validation, the model predicted progression to ophthalmopathy a median of 6.5 months before onset, with about 71% sensitivity and 72.22% specificity. A 13 V-J signature model separated ophthalmopathy from stable hyperthyroidism, with 87.88% sensitivity and just under 84% specificity in cross-validation and 80%/75% in testing. Sample size was not statistically predetermined, and investigators were not blinded to group allocation.

This clonotype was counted between two and nine times. What antigen it recognizes has not been identified. Base qualities were left out, and no much larger clone turns up one base away. Hyperthyroidism patients were aged 18 to 65 years and newly diagnosed, with disease duration of less than 2 months. Any patient with an uncontrolled infection, another autoimmune disease, pregnancy or lactation was excluded. Diagnoses were established on the basis of clinical symptoms, serum thyroxine and TRAb, thyroid ultrasound, and orbital computed tomography. Blood from progressor patients was drawn when they were first diagnosed with hyperthyroidism, before any ophthalmopathy symptoms appeared. PBMCs were separated from over 9 ml of fresh peripheral blood using Ficoll-Paque density gradient centrifugation. Progressor patients were initially diagnosed with Graves' hyperthyroidism and developed ophthalmopathy during follow-up. Total RNA was extracted using Trizol reagent, and RNA quality was assessed on an Agilent 2100 Bioanalyzer.

The TCR beta CDR3 regions were amplified from the RNA transcripts. The first round of RT-PCR for the TCR CDR3 was performed with the HTBI primer set and the Qiagen OneStep RT-PCR kit. The libraries were constructed in a second round of multiplex PCR and then size-selected and purified. The libraries were sequenced on an Illumina HiSeq2000 using paired-end 100 bp reads. From the authors' description of their analysis: SOAPnuke was used to process the raw data, with reads discarded if the reads contained adapters or uncalled bases, had a mean Phred below 15, or lacked an exact constant-primer or identifier match. COPE v1.2.5 was used to merge high-quality paired reads, and clonotypes were defined as unique nucleotide sequences. MiTCR v1.1 was used to align the clonotypes against IMGT TRBV, TRBD and TRBJ reference segments. Only V-J combinations with frequency above 0.0001, covering approximately 99% of repertoires, were analysed. A TCS score was defined as the ratio of F50 (clonal expansion) to E x V (chaos), with BLOSUM62-based TCRdist applied between CDR3 peptides within each V-J. Welch's t-statistics and random forest reduced 500 to 550 V-J features to 10 to 15, which were used in a naive Bayes classifier (R e1071). The public reads were quality trimmed at Q25 with fastp and then assembled into clones with MiXCR by TCRdb, keeping productive beta chains. CDR3 protein sequences are deduplicated, and each keeps its most common genes and DNA. The V and J calls shown here were made by TCRdb, not taken from the authors' results. The sample data list some 600,000 distinct CDR3 sequences, and about 15% of these were observed just once. Around 5.4% of the sample is held by the ten biggest clonotypes.

Per the germline V gene, MNHNS is the CDR1 and SASEGT is the CDR2. V drops 5 bases and J drops 2 bases, leaving 17 bases in between. Taken from cysteine to phenylalanine, the CDR3 has 16 residues. Just the 48-base CDR3 DNA is kept, in frame starting at base 1. This receptor chain uses TRBV6-1 and TRBJ2-3, with the D gene too uncertain to name. This sequence originates from a woman under 40 with Graves' hyperthyroidism that later progressed to Graves' ophthalmopathy. The specimen sequenced was blood. CDR3 reads: CASSRTIPFFTDTQYF. In nucleotide form, the sequence is TGTGCCAGCAGTCGAACAATCCCCTTCTTCACAGATACGCAGTATTTT.